The sequence of this T cell receptor beta chain was determined in a study of post-analysis software for immune sequencing data. The study's findings and limits: The normalized Chao1 diversity of multiple sclerosis patients was significantly lower than that of controls.

This clonotype was counted a single time. The antigen is not known. Every TCR beta cDNA library bore unique molecular identifiers. TCRdb independently ran MiXCR on the PCR reads; one entry per CDR3 protein. The sample holds about 680,000 distinct CDR3 sequences, around 60% seen once. This receptor was obtained from a girl aged 2-10 years with multiple sclerosis. Sequenced sample: blood.

CDR3 in amino acids: CASSKNRDEQYF. CDR3 sequence (DNA): TGTGCCAGCTCCAAGAACCGCGACGAGCAGTACTTC. The chain joins TRBV6-1 to TRBJ2-7; no reliable D call. CDR3 length equals 12 residues. Trimming shortened V by 8 bases and J by 5 bases, and 13 bases separated the two germline ends. CDR1 is MNHNS and CDR2 is SASEGT in the germline V gene.